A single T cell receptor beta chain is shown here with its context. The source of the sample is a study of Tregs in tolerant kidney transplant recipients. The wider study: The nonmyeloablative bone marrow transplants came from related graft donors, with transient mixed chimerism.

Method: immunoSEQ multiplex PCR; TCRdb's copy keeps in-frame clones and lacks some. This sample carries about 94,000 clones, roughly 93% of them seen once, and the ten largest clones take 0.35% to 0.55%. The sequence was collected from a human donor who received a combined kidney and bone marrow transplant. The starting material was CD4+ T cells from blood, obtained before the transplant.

CDR3 sequence (DNA): TGCGCCAGCAGCCAAGAGGTGCCCGGGACTAGACAGATGACGCAGTATTTT. Translation gives CASSQEVPGTRQMTQYF. The chain employs TRBV4-1 and TRBJ2-3, with TRBD2 matching over 8 bases. J lost 9 bases, V lost 0 bases, and 14 bases had no gene match. The V gene's germline CDR1 is MGHRA and CDR2 YSYEKL. The CDR3 runs to 17 residues.